These 6 T cell receptor beta chains share one sample of origin, sequenced in a study of radiation and T cells in renal cell carcinoma. Noted time point: baseline pretreatment blood. Stated treatment: 15 Gy SBRT to primary tumor, nephrectomy 4 weeks later. Some clones are missing from TCRdb's copy, which holds only in-frame ones; the method was immunoSEQ multiplex PCR. The sample carries more than 95,000 clones, approximately 82% recorded once. Sequencing was performed on blood, taken from a patient whose treatment included radiotherapy and nephrectomy. Receptor source: a woman in her fifties or sixties with renal cell carcinoma.

The V gene is TRBV9, the J gene TRBJ2-5; 14 bases fit TRBD2. The germline V gene encodes CDR1 SGDLS and CDR2 YYNGEE. Losses at the gene ends were 3 bases for V and 5 bases for J; bases not matched to a gene: 18. This CDR3 region has 20 residues. In nucleotides, the CDR3 is TGTGCCAGCAGCGGCGGAATCCTCGGGACTAGCGGGGGACTGGGGGAGACCCAGTACTTC. Protein sequence: CASSGGILGTSGGLGETQYF.

This chain uses TRBV28 with TRBJ2-2, with D unresolved. Germline CDR1 MDHEN, CDR2 SYDVKM. Trimming left V 5 bases short and J 1 base short, with 26 bases between. The CDR3 has 20 residues. The CDR3 nucleotides are TGTGCCAGCAGTCCTGAAGGAATAGAATTCGCCAGGCGGAACACCGGGGAGCTGTTTTTT. As protein: CASSPEGIEFARRNTGELFF.

This sequence joins TRBV5-4 and TRBJ2-1; 8 bases map to TRBD1. Germline trimming cut 0 bases from V and 2 bases from J; bases unmatched to any gene: 1. CDR1 and CDR2 (germline): SGHNT, YYREEE (reference sequence). The CDR3 contains 15 residues. CDR3 sequence (DNA): TGTGCCAGCAGCTTGGGGGACAGGACCTACAATGAGCAGTTCTTC. Its translation: CASSLGDRTYNEQFF.

This chain links TRBV19 with TRBJ2-3, with D unclear. CDR3 length equals 11 residues. Trimming left V 1 base short and J 5 bases short, with 1 base between. The germline V gene encodes CDR1 LNHDA and CDR2 SQIVND (reference sequence). CDR3 loop: CASSIGDTQYF. The CDR3 coding sequence is TGTGCCAGTAGTATAGGAGATACGCAGTATTTT.

The rearrangement joins TRBV25-1 to TRBJ1-1; TRBD1 is a possible D gene (5 bases). Germline V gene data show CDR1 as MGHDK and CDR2 as SYGVNS. This CDR3 is built from 12 residues. V was trimmed by 8 bases and J by 8 bases, leaving 15 bases between them. CDR3 coding DNA: TGTGCCAGCGGGGACCGACTAAGGGAAGCTTTCTTT. Its translation is CASGDRLREAFF.

The V gene is TRBV7-6, the J gene TRBJ2-1, with 11 bases fitting TRBD1. The junction had 6 bases not matched to a gene; V was cut back by 1 base and J by 7 bases. CDR1 and CDR2 from the germline V gene are SGHVS and FNYEAQ. The CDR3 sequence is 16 residues long. The CDR3 DNA reads as TGTGCCAGCAGCTTAGAGGACAGGGGGCTGGGGAATGAGCAGTTCTTC. Translating gives CASSLEDRGLGNEQFF.